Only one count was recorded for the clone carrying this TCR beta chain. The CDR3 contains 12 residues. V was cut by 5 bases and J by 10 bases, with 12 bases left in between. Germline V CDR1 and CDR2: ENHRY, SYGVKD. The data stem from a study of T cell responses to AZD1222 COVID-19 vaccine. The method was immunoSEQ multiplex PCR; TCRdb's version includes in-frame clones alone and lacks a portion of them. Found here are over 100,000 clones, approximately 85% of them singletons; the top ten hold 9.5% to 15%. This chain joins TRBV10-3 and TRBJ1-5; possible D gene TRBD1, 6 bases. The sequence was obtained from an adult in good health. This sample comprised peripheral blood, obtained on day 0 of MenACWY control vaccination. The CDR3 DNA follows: TGTGCCATCAGTACTACAGGGTCTCCCCAGCATTTT. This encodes CAISTTGSPQHF.